This T cell receptor beta chain was sequenced for a study of T cells in Graves' hyperthyroidism and ophthalmopathy. Amplification targeted TCR beta CDR3 regions from RNA transcripts. Initially, a first-round RT-PCR of the TCR CDR3 employed the HTBI primer set. TCRdb re-called the multiplex PCR reads through MiXCR, storing one row per CDR3 protein. The sample holds 500,000 to 600,000 distinct CDR3 sequences, under 60% seen once. The CDR3 sequence is 12 residues long. Trimming pared 4 bases from V and 3 bases from J, leaving 9 bases between. From germline, CDR1 is DFQATT and CDR2 SNEGSKA (reference sequence). Calling Graves' hyperthyroidism stable meant ophthalmopathy did not progress within 18 months. The study enrolled patients aged 18 to 65 with newly diagnosed hyperthyroidism of under 2 months' duration. Patients with uncontrolled infections, other autoimmune diseases, pregnancy or lactation were excluded. Diagnostic decisions used clinical symptoms, serum thyroxine and TRAb, thyroid ultrasound and orbital computed tomography.

The chain is built from TRBV20-1 and TRBJ1-1; no clear D gene. The TCR sequence derives from a woman aged 18-30 years with Graves' hyperthyroidism. Sequenced sample: peripheral blood or thyroid tissue (not recorded which). The CDR3 bases are TGCAGTGCTACAAGGTCCTACACTGAAGCTTTCTTT. Its translation: CSATRSYTEAFF.